This T cell receptor beta chain came from a study of cytomegalovirus exposure and HLA in healthy donors. Turning to this clone: Its antigen is unknown.

Study outcomes and limitations: A previous analysis found most TCR beta V segments productive roughly 87% or roughly 30% of the time. A highly shared variant cluster was judged a likely technical artifact. Using a false discovery rate of 0.05, a later analysis showed that some 16,000 TCR beta sequences were associated with HLA alleles.

Germline CDR1 is MNHEY and CDR2 is SMNVEV (reference sequence). The V gene lost 3 bases and the J gene lost 8 bases, with 7 bases spanning the gap. The CDR3 sequence is 11 residues long. PCR primers comprised 60 Vbeta and 13 Jbeta primers. Only in-frame clones appear in the TCRdb table, and some are missing; sequencing was by immunoSEQ multiplex PCR. The sample has some 90,000 clones, 70% to 85% seen once. The gene calls are TRBV27 and TRBJ1-1; tentatively, D is TRBD1 (6 bases). The origin of this receptor is a man aged 30 to 39 in good health and CMV-seronegative. The sample was PBMCs. CDR3 protein: CASSFGTEAFF. The CDR3 bases are TGTGCCAGCAGTTTCGGGACAGAAGCTTTCTTT.